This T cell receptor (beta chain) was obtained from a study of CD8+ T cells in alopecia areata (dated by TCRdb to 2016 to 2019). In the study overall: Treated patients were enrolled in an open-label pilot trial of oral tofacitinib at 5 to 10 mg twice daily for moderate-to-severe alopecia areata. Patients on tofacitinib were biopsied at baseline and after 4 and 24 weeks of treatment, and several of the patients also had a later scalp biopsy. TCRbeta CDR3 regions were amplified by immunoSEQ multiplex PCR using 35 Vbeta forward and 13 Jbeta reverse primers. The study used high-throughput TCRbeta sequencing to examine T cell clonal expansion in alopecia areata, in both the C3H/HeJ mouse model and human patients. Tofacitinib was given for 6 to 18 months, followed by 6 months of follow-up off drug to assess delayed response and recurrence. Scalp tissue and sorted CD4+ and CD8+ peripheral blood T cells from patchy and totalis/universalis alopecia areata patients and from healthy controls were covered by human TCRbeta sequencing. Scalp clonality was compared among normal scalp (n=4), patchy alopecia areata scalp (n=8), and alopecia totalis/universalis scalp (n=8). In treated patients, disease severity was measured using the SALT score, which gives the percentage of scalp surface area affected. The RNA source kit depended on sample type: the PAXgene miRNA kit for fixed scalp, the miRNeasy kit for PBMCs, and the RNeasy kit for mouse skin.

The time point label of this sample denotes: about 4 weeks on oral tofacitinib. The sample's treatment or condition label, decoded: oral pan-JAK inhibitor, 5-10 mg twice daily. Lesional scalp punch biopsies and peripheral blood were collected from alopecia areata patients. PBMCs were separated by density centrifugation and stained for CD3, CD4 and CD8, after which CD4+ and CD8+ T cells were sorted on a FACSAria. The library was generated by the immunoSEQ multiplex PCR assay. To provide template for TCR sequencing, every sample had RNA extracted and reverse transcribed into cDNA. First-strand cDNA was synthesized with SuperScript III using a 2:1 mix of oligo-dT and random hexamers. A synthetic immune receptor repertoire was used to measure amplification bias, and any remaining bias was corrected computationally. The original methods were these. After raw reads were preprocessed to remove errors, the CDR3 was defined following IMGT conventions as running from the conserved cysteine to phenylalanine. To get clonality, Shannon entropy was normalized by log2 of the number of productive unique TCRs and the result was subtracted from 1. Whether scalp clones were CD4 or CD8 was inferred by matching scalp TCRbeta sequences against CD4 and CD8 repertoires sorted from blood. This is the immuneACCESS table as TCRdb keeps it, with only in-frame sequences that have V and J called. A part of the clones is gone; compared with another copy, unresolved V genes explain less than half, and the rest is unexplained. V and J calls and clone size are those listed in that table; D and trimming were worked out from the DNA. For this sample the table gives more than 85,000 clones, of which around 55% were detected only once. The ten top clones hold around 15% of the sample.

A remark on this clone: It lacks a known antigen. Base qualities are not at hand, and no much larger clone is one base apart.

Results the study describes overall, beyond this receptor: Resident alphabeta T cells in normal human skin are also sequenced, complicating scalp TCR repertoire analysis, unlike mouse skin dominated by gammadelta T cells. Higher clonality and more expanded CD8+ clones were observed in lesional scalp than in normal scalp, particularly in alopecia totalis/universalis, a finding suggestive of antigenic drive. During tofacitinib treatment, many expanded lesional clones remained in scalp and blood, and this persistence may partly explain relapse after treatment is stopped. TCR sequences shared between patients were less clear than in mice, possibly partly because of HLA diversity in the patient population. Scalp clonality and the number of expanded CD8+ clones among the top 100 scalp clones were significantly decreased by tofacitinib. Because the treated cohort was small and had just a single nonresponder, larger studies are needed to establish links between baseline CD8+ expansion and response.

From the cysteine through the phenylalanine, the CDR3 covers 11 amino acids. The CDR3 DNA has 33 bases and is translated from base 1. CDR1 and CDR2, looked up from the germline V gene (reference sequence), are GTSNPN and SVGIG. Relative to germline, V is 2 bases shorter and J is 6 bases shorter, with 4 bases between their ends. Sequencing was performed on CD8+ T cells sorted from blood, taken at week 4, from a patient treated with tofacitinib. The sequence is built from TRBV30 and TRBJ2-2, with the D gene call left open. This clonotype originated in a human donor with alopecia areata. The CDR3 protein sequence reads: CAWSPAGELFF. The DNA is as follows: TGTGCCTGGAGTCCCGCCGGGGAGCTGTTTTTT.